This T cell receptor beta chain came from a study of blood T cell repertoires in COVID-19. Across the whole study: Whether acute or convalescent, the COVID-19 samples came from the United States, Italy and Spain. The analysed material was cDNA or gDNA that came from T cells, B-cell-depleted T cells, or PBMCs.

Study processing details: From reference gene primer amplification, estimates of nucleated cell counts were derived. Some clones are missing from TCRdb's copy, which holds only in-frame ones; the method was immunoSEQ multiplex PCR. That table supplies the V and J calls and clone size; D and trimming were determined from the DNA. The table lists 150,000 to 200,000 clones, roughly 87% of them singletons, with about 3.9% in the top ten. Germline V gene sequence: CDR1 KGHSH, CDR2 LQKENI. The CDR3 is 14 amino acids. V was trimmed by 6 bases and J by 4 bases, leaving 13 bases between them. The sequenced sample was peripheral blood. The chain employs TRBV18 and TRBJ1-5; TRBD1 might be the D (5 bases). This sequence was found in an older woman who had recovered from COVID-19. This CDR3 reads CASSLTDTNQPQHF. The CDR3 DNA reads TGTGCCAGCTCTCTTACGGACACTAATCAGCCCCAGCATTTT. The full variable domain, with the rest looked up from reference TRBV18 and TRBJ1-5, is NAGVMQNPRHLVRRRGQEARLRCSPMKGHSHVYWYRQLPEEGLKFMVYLQKENIIDESGMPKERFSAEFPKEGPSILRIQQVVRGDSAAYFCASSLTDTNQPQHFGDGTRLSIL.